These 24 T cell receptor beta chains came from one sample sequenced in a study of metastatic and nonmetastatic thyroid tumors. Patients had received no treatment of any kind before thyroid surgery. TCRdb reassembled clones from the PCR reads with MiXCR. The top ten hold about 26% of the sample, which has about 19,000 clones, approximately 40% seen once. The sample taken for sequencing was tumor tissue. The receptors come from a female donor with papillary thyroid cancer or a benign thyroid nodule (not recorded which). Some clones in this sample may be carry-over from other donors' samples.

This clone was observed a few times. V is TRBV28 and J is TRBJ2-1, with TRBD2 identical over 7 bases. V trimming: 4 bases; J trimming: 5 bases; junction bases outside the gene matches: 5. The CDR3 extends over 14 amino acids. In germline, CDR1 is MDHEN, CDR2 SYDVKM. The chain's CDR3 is CASSSHTSDNEQFF. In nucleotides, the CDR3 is TGTGCCAGCAGTTCACATACTAGCGACAATGAGCAGTTCTTC.

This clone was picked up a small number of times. The DNA for the CDR3 is TGTGCCAGCAGACCCAACCCCTACGAGCAGTACTTC. This encodes CASRPNPYEQYF. The rearrangement uses TRBV6-1 and TRBJ2-7; D uncertain. CDR1 is MNHNS and CDR2 is SASEGT in the germline V gene. V lost 6 bases and J lost 2, with 8 bases in between. The CDR3 loop spans 12 amino acids.

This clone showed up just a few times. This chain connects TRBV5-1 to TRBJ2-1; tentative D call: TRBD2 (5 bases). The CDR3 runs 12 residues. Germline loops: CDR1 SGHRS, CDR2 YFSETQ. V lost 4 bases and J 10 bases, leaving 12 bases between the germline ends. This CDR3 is CASSAGRWEQFF. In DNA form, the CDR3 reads TGCGCCAGCAGCGCGGGCCGGTGGGAGCAGTTCTTC.

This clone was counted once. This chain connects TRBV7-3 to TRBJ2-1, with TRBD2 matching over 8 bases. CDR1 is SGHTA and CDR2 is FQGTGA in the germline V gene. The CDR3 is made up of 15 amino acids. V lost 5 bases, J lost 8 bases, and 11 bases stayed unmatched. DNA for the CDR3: TGTGCCAGCAGCCCATTGTGCGGGAGGTTAGATGAGCAGTTCTTC. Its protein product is CASSPLCGRLDEQFF.

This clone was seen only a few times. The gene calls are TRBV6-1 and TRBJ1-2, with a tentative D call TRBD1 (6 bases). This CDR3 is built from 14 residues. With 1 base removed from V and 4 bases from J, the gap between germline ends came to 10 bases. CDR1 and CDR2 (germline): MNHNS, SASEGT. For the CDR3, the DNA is TGTGCCAGCAGTGAAGTGGGAGGGGGCTATGGCTACACCTTC. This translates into CASSEVGGGYGYTF.

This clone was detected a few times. The chain's CDR3 is CASSPPGPYEQYF. The CDR3 DNA sequence: TGTGCCAGCAGCCCTCCCGGGCCCTACGAGCAGTACTTC. The chain joins TRBV6-1 to TRBJ2-7; D remains unclear. Germline loops: CDR1 MNHNS, CDR2 SASEGT. The CDR3 runs 13 residues. V was cut by 6 bases and J by 2 bases, with 11 bases left in between.

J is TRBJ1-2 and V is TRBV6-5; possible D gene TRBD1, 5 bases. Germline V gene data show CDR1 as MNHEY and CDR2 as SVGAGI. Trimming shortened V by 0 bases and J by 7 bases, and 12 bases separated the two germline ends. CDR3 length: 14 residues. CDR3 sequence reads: CASSYSNQGSGYTF. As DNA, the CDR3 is TGTGCCAGCAGTTACTCGAACCAGGGCTCTGGCTACACCTTC.

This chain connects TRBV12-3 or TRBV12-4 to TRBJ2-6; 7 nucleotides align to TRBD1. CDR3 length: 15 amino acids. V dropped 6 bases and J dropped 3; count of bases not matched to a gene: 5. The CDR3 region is CASRQQGSGANVLTF. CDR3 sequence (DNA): TGTGCCAGCAGACAACAGGGGAGTGGGGCCAACGTCCTGACTTTC.

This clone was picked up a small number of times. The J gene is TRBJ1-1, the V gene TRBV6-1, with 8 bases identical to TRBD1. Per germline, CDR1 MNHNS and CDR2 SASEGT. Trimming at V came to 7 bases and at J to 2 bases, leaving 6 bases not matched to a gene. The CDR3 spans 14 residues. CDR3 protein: CASTHRGGNTEAFF. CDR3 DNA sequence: TGTGCCAGCACCCACAGGGGGGGAAACACTGAAGCTTTCTTT.

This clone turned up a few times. The CDR3 nucleotides are TGTGCCAGCAGCTTGGAGGGACTAGGGAAGGATACGCAGTATTTT. Translation: CASSLEGLGKDTQYF. V gene TRBV5-8 combines with J gene TRBJ2-3; 8 bases map to TRBD2. CDR1 and CDR2 from the germline V gene are SGHTS and YDEGEE. V was pared by 0 bases and J by 6 bases, with 6 bases of the junction left unmatched. The CDR3 length is 15 residues.

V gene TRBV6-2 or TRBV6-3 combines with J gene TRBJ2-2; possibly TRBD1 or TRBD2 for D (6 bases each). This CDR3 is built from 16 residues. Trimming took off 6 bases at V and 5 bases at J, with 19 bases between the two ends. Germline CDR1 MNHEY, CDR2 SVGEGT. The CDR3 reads CASSPLGGLVTGELFF. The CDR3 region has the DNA TGTGCCAGCAGCCCACTCGGGGGCCTAGTGACCGGGGAGCTGTTTTTT.

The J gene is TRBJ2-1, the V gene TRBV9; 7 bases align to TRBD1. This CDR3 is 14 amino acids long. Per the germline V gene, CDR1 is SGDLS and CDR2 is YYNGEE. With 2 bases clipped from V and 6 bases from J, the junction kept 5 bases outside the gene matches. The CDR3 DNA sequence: TGTGCCAGCAGCGTGAGGGGGCTGGGCAATGAGCAGTTCTTC. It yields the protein CASSVRGLGNEQFF.

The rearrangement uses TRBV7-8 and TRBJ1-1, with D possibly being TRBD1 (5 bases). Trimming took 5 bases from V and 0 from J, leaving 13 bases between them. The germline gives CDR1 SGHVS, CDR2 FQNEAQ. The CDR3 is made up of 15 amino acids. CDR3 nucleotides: TGTGCCAGCAGCGTAAGCAGGGTATTGAACACTGAAGCTTTCTTT. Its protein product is CASSVSRVLNTEAFF.

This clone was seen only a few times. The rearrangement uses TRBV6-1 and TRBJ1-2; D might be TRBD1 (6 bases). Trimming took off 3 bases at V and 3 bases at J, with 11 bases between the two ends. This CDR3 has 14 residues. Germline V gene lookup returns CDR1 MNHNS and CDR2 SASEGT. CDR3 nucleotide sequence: TGTGCCAGCAGTGAGGCAGGGGCCTACTATGGCTACACCTTC. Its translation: CASSEAGAYYGYTF.

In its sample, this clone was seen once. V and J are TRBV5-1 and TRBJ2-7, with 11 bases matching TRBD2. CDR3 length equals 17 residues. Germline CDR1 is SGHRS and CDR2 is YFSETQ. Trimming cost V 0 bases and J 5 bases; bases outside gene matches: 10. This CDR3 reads CASSLGPRLAGSDEQYF. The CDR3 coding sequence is TGCGCCAGCAGCTTGGGGCCCCGACTAGCGGGATCGGACGAGCAGTACTTC.

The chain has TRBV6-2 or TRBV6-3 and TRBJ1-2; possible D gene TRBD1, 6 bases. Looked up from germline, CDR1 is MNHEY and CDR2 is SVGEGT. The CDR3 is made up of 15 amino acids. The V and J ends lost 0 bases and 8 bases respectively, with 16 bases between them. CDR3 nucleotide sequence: TGTGCCAGCAGTTACTCCCACCAGGGGAATCGGGGCTACACCTTC. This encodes CASSYSHQGNRGYTF.

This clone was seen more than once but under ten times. DNA for the CDR3: TGTGCCAGCAGTGAAGACTCCGGGGGATCCTACGAGCAGTACTTC. It codes for CASSEDSGGSYEQYF. The chain is built from TRBV6-1 and TRBJ2-7; D is perhaps TRBD2 (6 bases). This CDR3 spans 15 amino acids. V gave up 1 base and J gave up 1 base, with 11 bases separating them. Per the germline V gene, CDR1 is MNHNS and CDR2 is SASEGT.

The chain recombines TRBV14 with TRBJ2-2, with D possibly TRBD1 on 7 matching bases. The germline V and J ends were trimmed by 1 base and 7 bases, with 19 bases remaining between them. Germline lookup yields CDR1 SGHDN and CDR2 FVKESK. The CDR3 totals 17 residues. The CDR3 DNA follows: TGTGCCAGCAGCCAAGTATGGGACCCAGGGGGGCACGGGGAGCTGTTTTTT. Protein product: CASSQVWDPGGHGELFF.

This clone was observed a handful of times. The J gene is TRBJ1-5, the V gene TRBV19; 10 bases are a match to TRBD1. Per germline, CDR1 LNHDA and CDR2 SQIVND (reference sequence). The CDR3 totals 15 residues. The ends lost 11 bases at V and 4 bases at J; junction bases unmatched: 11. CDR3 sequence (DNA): TGTGCCGCAAGGGACCAGGGACAGGGGAATCAGCCCCAGCATTTT. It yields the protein CAARDQGQGNQPQHF.

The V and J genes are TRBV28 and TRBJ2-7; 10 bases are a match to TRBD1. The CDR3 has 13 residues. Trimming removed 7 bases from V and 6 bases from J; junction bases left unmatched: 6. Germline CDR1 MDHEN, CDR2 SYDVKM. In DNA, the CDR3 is TGTGCCAGCATCAATGGACAGGGGGTCGAGCAGTACTTC. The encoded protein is CASINGQGVEQYF.

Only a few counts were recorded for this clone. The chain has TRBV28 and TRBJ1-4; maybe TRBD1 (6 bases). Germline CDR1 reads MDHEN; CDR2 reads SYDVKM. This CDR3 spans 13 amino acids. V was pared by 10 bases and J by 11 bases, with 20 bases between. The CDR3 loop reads CAIRTEGGGKLFF. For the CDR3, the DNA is TGTGCCATCCGGACTGAGGGAGGGGGGAAACTGTTTTTT.

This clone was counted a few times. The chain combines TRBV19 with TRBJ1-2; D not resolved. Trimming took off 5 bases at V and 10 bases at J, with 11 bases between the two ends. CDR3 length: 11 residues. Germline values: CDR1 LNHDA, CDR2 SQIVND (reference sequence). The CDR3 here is CASSWRDDYTF. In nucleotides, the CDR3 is TGTGCCAGTAGTTGGAGGGATGACTACACCTTC.

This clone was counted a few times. The CDR3 protein is CASSLGPTYEQYF. DNA for the CDR3: TGTGCCAGCAGTTTAGGCCCTACCTACGAGCAGTACTTC. The rearrangement joins TRBV6-5 to TRBJ2-7; D unresolved. The CDR3 length is 13 residues. The germline V gene has CDR1 MNHEY and CDR2 SVGAGI. V lost 4 bases to trimming and J lost 2 bases, with 9 bases between them.

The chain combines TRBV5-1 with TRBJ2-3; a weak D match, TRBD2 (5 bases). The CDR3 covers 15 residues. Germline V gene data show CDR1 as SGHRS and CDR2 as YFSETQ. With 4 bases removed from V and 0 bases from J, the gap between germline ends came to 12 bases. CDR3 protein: CASSHGLSSTDTQYF. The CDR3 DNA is TGCGCCAGCAGCCATGGACTCTCTAGCACAGATACGCAGTATTTT.